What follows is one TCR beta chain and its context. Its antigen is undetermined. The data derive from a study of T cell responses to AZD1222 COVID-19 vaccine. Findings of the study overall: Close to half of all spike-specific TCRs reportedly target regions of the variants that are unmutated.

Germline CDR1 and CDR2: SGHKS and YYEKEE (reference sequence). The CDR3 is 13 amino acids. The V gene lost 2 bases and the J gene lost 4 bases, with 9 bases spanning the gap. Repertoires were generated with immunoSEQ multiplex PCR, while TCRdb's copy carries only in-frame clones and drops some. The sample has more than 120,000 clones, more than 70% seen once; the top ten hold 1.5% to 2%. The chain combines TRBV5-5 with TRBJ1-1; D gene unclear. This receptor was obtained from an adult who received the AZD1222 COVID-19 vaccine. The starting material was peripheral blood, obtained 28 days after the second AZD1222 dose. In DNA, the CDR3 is TGTGCCAGCAGCTTAGACCGGGGCACTGAAGCTTTCTTT. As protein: CASSLDRGTEAFF.